This TCR beta chain was retrieved from a study of shared clonotypes between healthy human individuals. This CDR3 region has 15 residues. V lost 4 bases to trimming and J lost 5 bases; unmatched junction nucleotides: 8. CDR1 WSHSY and CDR2 SAAADI come from the germline V gene. The authors split each subset's genomic DNA evenly across several immunoSEQ plates. Data came from immunoSEQ multiplex PCR; TCRdb stores just in-frame clones and leaves some out. The sample carries more than 400,000 clones, about 95% recorded once. This clonotype was sampled from a young woman in good health. The specimen was naive CD4+ T cells sorted from blood. Subset reported: CD45RA+ positively selected. This chain links TRBV10-2 with TRBJ1-1, with 9 bases fitting TRBD1. CDR3 region: CASSGVTGGRTEAFF. CDR3 bases: TGCGCCAGCAGTGGGGTGACAGGGGGAAGGACTGAAGCTTTCTTT.